This section outlines one T cell receptor (beta chain) sequence together with its context. Antigen: not known. The data derive from a study of cytomegalovirus exposure and HLA in healthy donors. The V gene's germline CDR1 is SGHVT and CDR2 SQSDAQ. V was shortened by 0 bases and J by 10 bases, with 13 bases between the two germline ends. This CDR3 has 15 amino acids. Findings of the study overall: The authors later linked a missense DCLRE1C variant to TCR beta V- and J-gene trimming. Researchers had no immune exposure information except CMV serostatus available.

PCR was performed using 60 Vbeta and 13 Jbeta primers. The method was immunoSEQ multiplex PCR; TCRdb's version includes in-frame clones alone and lacks a portion of them. This table holds approximately 120,000 clones, roughly 66% found once. The chain links TRBV7-4 to TRBJ1-6; the D is unclear. The material sequenced was PBMCs. The sequence was obtained from a man between 60 and 75 years old in good health and CMV-seropositive. CDR3 coding DNA: TGTGCCAGCAGCTTAGCGCTAGGCCAGAAGTCACCCCTCCACTTT. Its protein is CASSLALGQKSPLHF.